This T cell receptor beta chain comes out of a study of immune heterogeneity within non-small cell lung tumors (dated by TCRdb to between 2018 and 2020). Turning to the overall study: By histology, a few squamous cell carcinomas, 10 non-squamous carcinomas and 1 tumor not otherwise specified were included. To examine intratumoral immune heterogeneity, the study used whole-exome sequencing, RNA-seq and TCR beta repertoire sequencing on multiple spatially distinct regions of each NSCLC tumor. TCR repertoires were analyzed from some 56 tumor loci of fewer than 16 patients, while transcriptome data covered only roughly 40 loci from more than 10 patients. Binding of neoantigens to the HLA alleles of each patient was predicted with netMHCpan-3.0 for mutant peptides of 8 to 11 amino acids. Beyond this particular receptor, the publication reports: A moderate positive correlation (R 0.3 to 0.35), which was statistically significant, linked local T-cell repertoire clonality to local tumor mutational burden. High-frequency TCR beta clonotypes were found to be largely distinct between individual patients. Within a patient, the same dominant CDR3B clonotypes appeared at multiple loci, but different tumor locations also contained unique high-frequency clones.

The TCR template was genomic DNA extracted from bulk tumor tissue, and 600 to 650 ng of gDNA was amplified for each sample. During surgery, several biopsies were collected from each primary tumor and placed as far from one another as possible within the tumor mass. The study cohort was described as untreated and was composed of newly diagnosed NSCLC cases undergoing curative surgery. The donor group was made up of 15 newly diagnosed non-small cell lung cancer patients undergoing surgery with curative intent. The resected tumor masses were reviewed by two independent pathologists. Only DNA and RNA samples of high quality went on to sequencing. The TCR beta CDR3 region was amplified with a multiplex PCR system whose first round ran for 10 cycles using 32 V-gene forward primers and 13 J-gene reverse primers. The first PCR round used a QIAGEN Multiplex PCR Kit, and the primer sequences were filed in Chinese patent CN105087789A. A second PCR round added Illumina universal primers using the Phusion High-Fidelity PCR Kit. TCR libraries were paired-end sequenced at 151 bp read length on the Illumina HiSeq X Ten platform. The original pipeline was this. Cutadapt was used to discard reads without multiplex PCR primers, PEAR merged the read pairs, and MiXCR with default settings called the CDR3 regions. Shannon entropy measured repertoire diversity, while clonality was calculated as one minus the Shannon entropy divided by the ln of the count of productive unique sequences. A clonotype counted as a dominant or high-frequency T-cell clone when its frequency was 0.5% or higher. TCRdb trimmed the raw reads at Q25, called clones with MiXCR and kept productive beta chains. Rows merge per CDR3 protein into single entries with the most common DNA and genes. These V and J calls rely on TCRdb rather than the paper's analysis. A total of under 7,000 distinct CDR3 sequences appear in this sample, roughly a sixth of them only once. In total, the top ten clones hold less than 4.5% of the sample.

Judged by its sample share, this clonotype qualifies as medium-sized (0.01 to 0.1%). The antigen it binds to is not known. Base quality data are lacking; no much larger clone is found one base away. The clonotype originates from a man aged 35-49 years with non-small cell lung cancer. The specimen sequenced was lung tumor tissue.

The CDR3 protein: CASKVSPAGANYGYTF. The DNA sequence is TGTGCCAGTAAGGTTAGTCCCGCAGGAGCTAACTATGGCTACACCTTC. Here the chain combines TRBV19 and TRBJ1-2; too little of a D gene remains to name it. According to the germline V gene (reference sequence), CDR1 reads LNHDA and CDR2 reads SQIVND. Including cysteine and phenylalanine, the CDR3 has 16 amino acids. The DNA shown is the 48-base CDR3, in frame from base 1. V loses 7 bases of germline sequence and J loses 0 bases, and the interval between the two ends is 18 bases. Here the CDR3 is joined to the reference TRBV19 and TRBJ1-2 genes, and the full variable domain is: DGGITQSPKYLFRKEGQNVTLSCEQNLNHDAMYWYRQDPGQGLRLIYYSQIVNDFQKGDIAEGYSVSREKKESFPLTVTSAQKNPTAFYLCASKVSPAGANYGYTFGSGTRLTVV.